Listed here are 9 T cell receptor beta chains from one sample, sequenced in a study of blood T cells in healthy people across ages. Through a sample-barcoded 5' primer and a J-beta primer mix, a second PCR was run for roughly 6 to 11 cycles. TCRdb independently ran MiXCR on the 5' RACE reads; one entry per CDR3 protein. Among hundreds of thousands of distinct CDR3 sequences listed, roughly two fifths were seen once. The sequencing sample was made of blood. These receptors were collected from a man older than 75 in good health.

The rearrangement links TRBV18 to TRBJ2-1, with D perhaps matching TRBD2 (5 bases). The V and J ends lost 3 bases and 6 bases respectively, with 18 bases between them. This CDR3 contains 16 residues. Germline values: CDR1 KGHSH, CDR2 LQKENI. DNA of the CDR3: TGTGCCAGCTCACCCTTACAGAGTCTCGGAGGCAATGAGCAGTTCTTC. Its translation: CASSPLQSLGGNEQFF.

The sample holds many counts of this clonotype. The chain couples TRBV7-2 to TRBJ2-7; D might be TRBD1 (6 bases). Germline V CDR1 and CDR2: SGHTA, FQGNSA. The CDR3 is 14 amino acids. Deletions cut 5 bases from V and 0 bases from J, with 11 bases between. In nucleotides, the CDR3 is TGTGCCAGCAGCACTCAGGGGATCTCCTACGAGCAGTACTTC. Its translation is CASSTQGISYEQYF.

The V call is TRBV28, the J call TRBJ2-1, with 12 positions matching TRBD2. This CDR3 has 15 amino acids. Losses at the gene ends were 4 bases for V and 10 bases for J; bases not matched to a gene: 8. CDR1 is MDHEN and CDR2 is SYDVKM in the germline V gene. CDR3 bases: TGTGCCAGCAGTTCCGCTAGCGGGAGGGCCGGGGAGCAGTTCTTC. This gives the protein CASSSASGRAGEQFF.

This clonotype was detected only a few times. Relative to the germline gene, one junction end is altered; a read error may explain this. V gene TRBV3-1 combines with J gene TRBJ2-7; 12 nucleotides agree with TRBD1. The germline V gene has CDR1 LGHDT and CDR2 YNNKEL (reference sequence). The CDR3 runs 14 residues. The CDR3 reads CASSQTGTGGEEYF. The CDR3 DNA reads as TGTGCCAGCAGCCAGACCGGGACAGGGGGCGAGGAGTACTTC.

The CDR3 coding sequence is TGTGCCAGCAGTGGGACCGCTGGGGCCAACGTCCTGACTTTC. The encoded protein is CASSGTAGANVLTF. The chain combines TRBV12-3 or TRBV12-4 with TRBJ2-6; either TRBD1 or TRBD2 may supply D (5 bases each). The CDR3 spans 14 residues. The V and J ends lost 5 bases and 2 bases respectively, with 7 bases between them.

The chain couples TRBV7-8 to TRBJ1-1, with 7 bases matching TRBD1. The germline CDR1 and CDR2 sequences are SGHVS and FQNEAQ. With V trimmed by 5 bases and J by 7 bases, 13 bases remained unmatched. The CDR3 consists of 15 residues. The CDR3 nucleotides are TGTGCCAGCAGCCAAGGTTGGCAGGGGGGTCTTGAAGCTTTCTTT. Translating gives CASSQGWQGGLEAFF.

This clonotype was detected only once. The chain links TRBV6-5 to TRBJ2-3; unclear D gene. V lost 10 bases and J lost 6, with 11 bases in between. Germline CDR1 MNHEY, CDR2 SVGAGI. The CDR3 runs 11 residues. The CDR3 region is CATTELDTQYF. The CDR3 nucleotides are TGTGCCACCACCGAACTCGATACGCAGTATTTT.

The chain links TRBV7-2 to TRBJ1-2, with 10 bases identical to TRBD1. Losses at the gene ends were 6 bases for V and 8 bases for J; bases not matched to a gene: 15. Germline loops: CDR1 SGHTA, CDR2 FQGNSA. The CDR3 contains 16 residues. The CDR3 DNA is TGTGCCAGCAGGTTCCCGGGACAGGGGTTGGAAAGGGGCTACACCTTC. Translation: CASRFPGQGLERGYTF.

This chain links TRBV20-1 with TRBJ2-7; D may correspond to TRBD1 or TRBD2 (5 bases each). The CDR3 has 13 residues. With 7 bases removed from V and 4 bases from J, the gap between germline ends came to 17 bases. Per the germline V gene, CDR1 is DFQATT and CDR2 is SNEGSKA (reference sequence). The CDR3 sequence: CSGTGTETYEQYF. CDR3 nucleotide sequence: TGCAGTGGGACCGGGACGGAAACTTACGAGCAGTACTTC.